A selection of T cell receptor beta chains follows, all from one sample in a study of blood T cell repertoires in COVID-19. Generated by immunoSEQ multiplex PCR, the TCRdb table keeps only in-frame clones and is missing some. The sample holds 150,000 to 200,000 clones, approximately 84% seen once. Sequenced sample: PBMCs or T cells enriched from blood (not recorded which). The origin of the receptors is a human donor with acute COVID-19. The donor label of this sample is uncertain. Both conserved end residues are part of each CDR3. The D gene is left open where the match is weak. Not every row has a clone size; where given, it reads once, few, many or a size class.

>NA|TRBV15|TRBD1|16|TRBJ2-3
CATSRARGRGTDTQYF
TGTGCCACCAGCAGAGCACGCGGCAGGGGGACAGATACGCAGTATTTT
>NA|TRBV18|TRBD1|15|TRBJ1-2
CASSPLTDRSYGYTF
TGTGCCAGCTCACCACTGACGGACAGGTCCTATGGCTACACCTTC
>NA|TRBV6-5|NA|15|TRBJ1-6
CASSYDGRPNSPLHF
TGTGCCAGCAGTTACGATGGCAGGCCTAATTCACCCCTCCACTTT
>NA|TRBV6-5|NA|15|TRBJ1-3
CASSTDRSSGNTIYF
TGTGCCAGCAGTACCGACAGGAGCTCTGGAAACACCATATATTTT
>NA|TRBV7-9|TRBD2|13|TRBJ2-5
CASSSSRGGTQYF
TGTGCCAGCAGCTCCTCACGGGGGGGGACCCAGTACTTC
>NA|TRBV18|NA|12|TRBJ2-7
CASSSGMGEQYF
TGTGCCAGCTCATCAGGGATGGGTGAGCAGTACTTC
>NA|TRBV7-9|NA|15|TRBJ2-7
CASSRRDSVSYEQYF
TGTGCCAGCAGCCGCCGGGACTCCGTCTCCTACGAGCAGTACTTC
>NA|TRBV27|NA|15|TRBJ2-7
CASSSGGVPSYEQYF
TGTGCCAGCAGTTCGGGCGGGGTCCCTTCCTACGAGCAGTACTTC
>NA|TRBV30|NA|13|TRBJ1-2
CAWSVRQGDGYTF
TGTGCCTGGAGTGTAAGGCAGGGTGATGGCTACACCTTC
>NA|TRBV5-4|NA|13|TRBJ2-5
CASRPEEYETQYF
TGTGCCAGCAGACCCGAGGAGTACGAGACCCAGTACTTC
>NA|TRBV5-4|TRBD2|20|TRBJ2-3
CASSSFLPGLAGGPTDTQYF
TGTGCCAGCAGCTCCTTCCTCCCGGGACTAGCGGGGGGGCCGACAGATACGCAGTATTTT
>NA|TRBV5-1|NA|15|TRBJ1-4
CASSFQGRANEKLFF
TGCGCCAGCAGCTTCCAGGGGAGGGCTAATGAAAAACTGTTTTTT
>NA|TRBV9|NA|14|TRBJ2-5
CASSPGVAWETQYF
TGTGCCAGCAGCCCTGGAGTGGCTTGGGAGACCCAGTACTTC
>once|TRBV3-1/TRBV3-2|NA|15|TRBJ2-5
CASSQDFARGETQYF
TGTGCCAGCAGCCAAGATTTCGCAAGGGGGGAGACCCAGTACTTC
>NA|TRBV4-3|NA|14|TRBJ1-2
CASSQGRVFYGYTF
TGCGCCAGCAGCCAAGGCAGGGTTTTCTATGGCTACACCTTC
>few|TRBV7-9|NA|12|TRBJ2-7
CASSRGSAEQYF
TGTGCCAGCAGCCGAGGGTCAGCCGAGCAGTACTTC
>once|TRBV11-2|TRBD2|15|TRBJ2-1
CASSLAGGLGAEQFF
TGTGCCAGCAGCTTAGCGGGGGGGCTGGGGGCTGAGCAGTTCTTC
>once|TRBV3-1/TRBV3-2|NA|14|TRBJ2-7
CASSQVTGEYEQYF
TGTGCCAGCAGCCAAGTTACGGGGGAGTACGAGCAGTACTTC
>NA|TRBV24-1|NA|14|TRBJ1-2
CATSDPGRSYGYTF
TGTGCCACCAGTGACCCAGGGAGGAGCTATGGCTACACCTTC
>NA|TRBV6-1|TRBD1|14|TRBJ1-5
CASSEGDSHQPQHF
TGTGCCAGCAGTGAAGGGGACAGCCATCAGCCCCAGCATTTT
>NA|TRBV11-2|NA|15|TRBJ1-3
CASRRLRGGGNTIYF
TGTGCCAGCAGGAGACTCAGGGGCGGCGGAAACACCATATATTTT
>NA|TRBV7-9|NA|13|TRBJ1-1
CASSFGLNTEAFF
TGTGCCAGCAGCTTCGGGTTGAACACTGAAGCTTTCTTT
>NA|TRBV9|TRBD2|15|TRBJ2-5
CASSGTLAAQETQYF
TGTGCCAGCAGCGGGACACTAGCGGCACAAGAGACCCAGTACTTC
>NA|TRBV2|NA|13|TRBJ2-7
CASSEWWRYEQYF
TGTGCCAGCAGTGAATGGTGGAGATACGAGCAGTACTTC
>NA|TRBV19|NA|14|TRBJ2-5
CASGISIIQETQYF
TGTGCCAGCGGGATAAGTATTATACAAGAGACCCAGTACTTC
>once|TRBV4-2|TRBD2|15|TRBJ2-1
CASSQDGTTDNEQFF
TGTGCCAGCAGCCAAGATGGGACTACCGACAATGAGCAGTTCTTC